The entry that follows covers one T cell receptor beta chain sequence. Its antigen is not identified. The roughly 120-subject validation cohort, separate from the 666-subject first cohort, included the donors. This entry comes from a study of cytomegalovirus exposure and HLA in healthy donors. Study observations and caveats: Reportedly, cytomegalovirus status was diagnosed with high sensitivity and specificity. The authors confirmed in vitro that a few CMV-associated chains were specific for CMV antigens.

Some clones are missing from TCRdb's copy, which holds only in-frame ones; the method was immunoSEQ multiplex PCR. The sample holds 220,000 or so clones, approximately 87% seen once. V gave up 2 bases and J gave up 3 bases, with 15 bases separating them. This CDR3 contains 16 residues. The germline CDR1 and CDR2 sequences are WNHNN and SYGVQD (reference sequence). This TCR came from a woman younger than 30 in good health and CMV-seronegative. V and J are TRBV10-1 and TRBJ2-3, with D perhaps given as TRBD1 or TRBD2 (5 bases each). The sequenced sample was PBMCs. The CDR3 here is CASSEVGAGKTDTQYF. CDR3 nucleotide sequence: TGCGCCAGCAGTGAGGTCGGGGCAGGGAAGACAGATACGCAGTATTTT.